This T cell receptor (beta chain) was captured by sequencing in a study of human versus mouse CDR3 diversity and MHC coevolution. The study, taken as a whole, reports: Compared with mice, human CDR3s carried more deletions and insertions on average. By iCHAO1, human TCR beta clonotypes numbered about 1.6 million, the most.

In the case of this clone: The antigen is undetermined.

Naive CD4 T cells were sorted as CD45RO-negative, CD62L-positive. The V gene's germline CDR1 is SGHTA and CDR2 FQGTGA. There are 13 residues in the CDR3. The V end was cut by 6 bases, the J end by 4 bases, with 10 bases between. TCRdb's table, derived via immunoSEQ multiplex PCR, lists solely in-frame clones and lacks some. The data show about 60,000 clones, approximately 94% seen once. This sequence was found in a person between 60 and 69 years old in good health. This chain connects TRBV7-3 to TRBJ2-1, with D unresolved. The sample comprised naive CD4+ T cells from blood. Documented subset: CD45RO-negative CD62L-positive naive CD4 T cells. CDR3 nucleotides: TGTGCCAGCAGTATCAGTCGTTACAATGAGCAGTTCTTC. It codes for CASSISRYNEQFF.